A selection of T cell receptor beta chains follows, all from one sample in a study of blood T cell repertoires in COVID-19. Method: immunoSEQ multiplex PCR; TCRdb's copy keeps in-frame clones and lacks some. The table lists roughly 160,000 clones, more than 85% of them singletons, with 2% to 3% in the top ten. Sample: peripheral blood. The source of these receptors is a woman aged 80 or over with COVID-19, enrolled during active disease. CDR3s include the opening cysteine and the closing phenylalanine or tryptophan. The D gene is left open where the match is weak. Rows may omit the clone size; those that give it use once, few, many or a size class.

clone_size	d_call	v_call	cdr3_length	j_call	cdr3_aa	cdr3_nt
.	TRBD1	TRBV11-3	14	TRBJ1-2	CASSPGQGLGGYTF	TGTGCCAGCAGCCCGGGACAGGGACTGGGCGGCTACACCTTC
.	TRBD1	TRBV11-2	15	TRBJ2-5	CASSPGTGEVETQYF	TGTGCCAGCAGCCCCGGGACAGGGGAGGTAGAGACCCAGTACTTC
.	TRBD2	TRBV3-1/TRBV3-2	19	TRBJ2-2	CASSLLLAGFDTNTGELFF	TGTGCCAGCAGCCTTCTACTAGCGGGATTTGATACTAACACCGGGGAGCTGTTTTTT
few	TRBD1	TRBV14	18	TRBJ1-2	CASSRGDLTGAQYDGYTF	TGTGCCAGCAGCCGCGGGGATTTAACAGGGGCCCAATATGATGGCTACACCTTC
.	.	TRBV28	16	TRBJ1-6	CASSRGSVNDNSPLHF	TGTGCCAGCAGCCGAGGGAGTGTTAACGATAATTCACCCCTCCACTTT
few	.	TRBV11-1	13	TRBJ1-1	CASSPRTDTEAFF	TGTGCCAGCAGCCCCCGGACAGACACTGAAGCTTTCTTT
.	.	TRBV9	16	TRBJ1-2	CASSVVAEAGLYGYTF	TGTGCCAGCAGCGTAGTTGCGGAGGCAGGCCTCTATGGCTACACCTTC
.	.	TRBV5-1	13	TRBJ2-3	CASRREGTDTQYF	TGCGCCAGCAGACGCGAGGGCACAGATACGCAGTATTTT
.	.	TRBV5-1	15	TRBJ1-4	CASSMGTSGREKLFF	TGCGCCAGCAGCATGGGGACATCCGGACGTGAAAAACTGTTTTTT
.	TRBD1	TRBV5-1	13	TRBJ1-2	CASSSDRGHGYTF	TGCGCCAGCAGCTCGGACAGGGGACATGGCTACACCTTC
.	TRBD1	TRBV5-4	14	TRBJ1-6	CASSNQGAQSPLHF	TGTGCCAGCAGCAACCAGGGGGCGCAATCACCCCTCCACTTT
.	TRBD1	TRBV6-5	15	TRBJ2-7	CASSSRQGAPYEQYF	TGTGCCAGCAGTTCCCGACAGGGGGCACCCTACGAGCAGTACTTC
.	TRBD2	TRBV11-2	19	TRBJ2-3	CASSLDLTGLGGSTDTQYF	TGTGCCAGCAGCTTAGATCTGACCGGACTAGGAGGAAGCACAGATACGCAGTATTTT
.	.	TRBV18	15	TRBJ2-5	CASSPGGQGQETQYF	TGTGCCAGCTCACCAGGTGGTCAGGGCCAAGAGACCCAGTACTTC
few	TRBD2	TRBV7-6	18	TRBJ2-5	CASSLGLASGSRRETQYF	TGTGCCAGCAGCTTAGGTTTGGCTAGCGGGAGCAGGCGAGAGACCCAGTACTTC
.	.	TRBV7-3	14	TRBJ2-3	CASSSPGVTDTQYF	TGTGCCAGCAGCTCCCCAGGGGTCACAGATACGCAGTATTTT
.	TRBD1	TRBV11-2	15	TRBJ2-7	CASSPGTGSSYEQYF	TGTGCCAGCAGCCCAGGGACAGGGAGCTCCTACGAGCAGTACTTC
.	TRBD2	TRBV4-1	16	TRBJ2-3	CASSQNSAGGPDTQYF	TGCGCCAGCAGCCAGAACTCGGCGGGGGGCCCAGATACGCAGTATTTT
.	TRBD1	TRBV9	18	TRBJ1-3	CASSVELRQGGSGNTIYF	TGTGCCAGCAGCGTAGAATTGAGACAGGGAGGCTCTGGAAACACCATATATTTT
once	.	TRBV19	15	TRBJ2-7	CASSKGADISYEQYF	TGTGCCAGCTCCAAGGGAGCGGATATCTCCTACGAGCAGTACTTC
.	.	TRBV7-8	14	TRBJ1-4	CASSSSGNREKLFF	TGTGCCAGCAGCTCCTCAGGGAATCGCGAAAAACTGTTTTTT
.	TRBD1	TRBV13	16	TRBJ2-2	CASSFGQDYYTGELFF	TGTGCCAGCAGCTTCGGACAGGATTATTACACCGGGGAGCTGTTTTTT
.	.	TRBV5-1	14	TRBJ1-1	CASSSQVDTTEAFF	TGCGCCAGCAGCTCACAGGTTGATACCACTGAAGCTTTCTTT
.	TRBD2	TRBV4-1	15	TRBJ2-1	CASSHGLAGFNEQFF	TGCGCCAGCAGCCACGGACTAGCGGGATTTAATGAGCAGTTCTTC
.	.	TRBV2	13	TRBJ2-2	CASRDTRTGELFF	TGTGCCAGCAGAGATACTAGGACCGGGGAGCTGTTTTTT
.	TRBD1	TRBV12-3/TRBV12-4	13	TRBJ2-7	CASTAQGAGEQYF	TGTGCCAGCACCGCACAGGGGGCGGGCGAGCAGTACTTC
.	.	TRBV25-1	15	TRBJ1-5	CASSAREGGNQPQHF	TGTGCCAGCAGTGCGAGGGAGGGTGGTAATCAGCCCCAGCATTTT
.	TRBD2	TRBV5-1	15	TRBJ2-2	CASKFTSGRGGELFF	TGCGCCAGCAAGTTCACTAGCGGGAGGGGCGGGGAGCTGTTTTTT
.	.	TRBV7-8	16	TRBJ2-7	CASSSPSDGGLYEQYF	TGTGCCAGCAGCTCCCCCTCCGATGGCGGACTATACGAGCAGTACTTC
.	.	TRBV10-3	15	TRBJ1-5	CAISEVADSNQPQHF	TGTGCCATCAGTGAGGTAGCAGATAGCAATCAGCCCCAGCATTTT
.	.	TRBV6-2/TRBV6-3	12	TRBJ1-1	CASSRGNTEAFF	TGTGCCAGCAGTAGAGGGAACACTGAAGCTTTCTTT
.	TRBD1	TRBV6-5	15	TRBJ1-2	CASSLGTGASYGYTF	TGTGCCAGCAGCCTCGGGACAGGGGCTAGCTATGGCTACACCTTC
.	.	TRBV19	16	TRBJ1-1	CASRPTQGGWDTEAFF	TGTGCCAGTAGGCCCACCCAGGGAGGATGGGACACTGAAGCTTTCTTT
.	TRBD2	TRBV20-1	16	TRBJ2-3	CSASPPSGRVTDTQYF	TGCAGTGCTAGTCCTCCTAGCGGGAGGGTCACAGATACGCAGTATTTT
few	TRBD1	TRBV7-2	14	TRBJ1-5	CASSLGDRYQPQHF	TGTGCCAGCAGCTTAGGGGACAGATATCAGCCCCAGCATTTT
many	TRBD2	TRBV28	16	TRBJ2-3	CASRTQKTSPTDTQYF	TGTGCCAGCAGGACGCAGAAGACTAGCCCCACAGATACGCAGTATTTT
.	.	TRBV9	16	TRBJ2-1	CASSPSIADMHNEQFF	TGTGCCAGCAGCCCCAGTATAGCGGACATGCACAATGAGCAGTTCTTC
.	.	TRBV6-5	15	TRBJ1-1	CASTPPGGGNTEAFF	TGTGCCAGCACCCCTCCCGGGGGGGGGAACACTGAAGCTTTCTTT